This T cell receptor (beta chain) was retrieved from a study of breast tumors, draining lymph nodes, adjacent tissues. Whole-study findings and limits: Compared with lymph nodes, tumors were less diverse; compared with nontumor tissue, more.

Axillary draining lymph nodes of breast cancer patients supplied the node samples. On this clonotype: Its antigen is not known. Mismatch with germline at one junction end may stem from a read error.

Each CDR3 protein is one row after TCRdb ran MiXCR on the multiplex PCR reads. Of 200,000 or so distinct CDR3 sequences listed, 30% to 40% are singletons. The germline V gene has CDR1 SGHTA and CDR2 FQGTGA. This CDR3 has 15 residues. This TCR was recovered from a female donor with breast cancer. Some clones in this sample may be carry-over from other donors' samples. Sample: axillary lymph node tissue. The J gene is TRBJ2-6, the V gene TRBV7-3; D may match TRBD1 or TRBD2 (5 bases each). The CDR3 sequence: CASSQANTGANVPTF. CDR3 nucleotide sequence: TGTGCCAGCAGCCAAGCGAACACCGGGGCCAACGTCCCGACTTTC.